The rows below give T cell receptor beta chains drawn from one sample of a study of cytomegalovirus exposure and HLA in healthy donors. Using immunoSEQ multiplex PCR, the repertoire was profiled, and TCRdb retains in-frame clones only, with some absent. The sample holds roughly 160,000 clones, 65% to 75% seen once. Material: PBMCs. These receptors originate from a girl aged 5-17 years in good health and CMV-seronegative. Both conserved end residues are part of each CDR3. D genes are given only for firm matches. The size of a clone is reported for some rows only, either as once, few or many, or as a class for expanded clones.

clone size | J gene | D gene | V gene | CDR3 DNA | CDR3 protein
- | TRBJ1-5 | - | TRBV4-1 | TGCGCCAGCAGCCAATACAGAACAGGGAACGGACAGCCCCAGCATTTT | CASSQYRTGNGQPQHF
- | TRBJ2-5 | TRBD2 | TRBV28 | TGTGCCAGCAGTTCCGCCGGCGGGACTAGCGGGGGGCCTCAGTACTTC | CASSSAGGTSGGPQYF
- | TRBJ2-1 | TRBD2 | TRBV7-9 | TGTGCCAGCAGCTCTGTGGCGGGGGAGTTCTACAATGAGCAGTTCTTC | CASSSVAGEFYNEQFF
few | TRBJ1-4 | TRBD1 | TRBV13 | TGTGCCAGCAGCCCCGGGACAGAGGAAAAACTGTTTTTT | CASSPGTEEKLFF
few | TRBJ2-2 | TRBD2 | TRBV9 | TGTGCCAGCAGCCTCAGGACTAGCGGCGCCTCGAACACCGGGGAGCTGTTTTTT | CASSLRTSGASNTGELFF
few | TRBJ1-4 | - | TRBV5-1 | TGCGCCAGCAGCTTGGACAGCTATAATGAAAAACTGTTTTTT | CASSLDSYNEKLFF
- | TRBJ1-2 | - | TRBV20-1 | TGCAGTGCTAGAGGAGACTATGGCTACACCTTC | CSARGDYGYTF
once | TRBJ2-7 | - | TRBV7-9 | TGTGCCAGCAACCAAGGGGCGTACGAGCAGTACTTC | CASNQGAYEQYF
- | TRBJ2-5 | - | TRBV29-1 | TGCAGCGCCCGTCCCCCCAATGTCAGAGAGACCCAGTACTTC | CSARPPNVRETQYF
- | TRBJ1-2 | TRBD1 | TRBV5-8 | TGTGCCAGCAGCCGCAGGGGGGTAGCTAACTATGGCTACACCTTC | CASSRRGVANYGYTF
- | TRBJ1-2 | - | TRBV29-1 | TGCAGCGTTAACGAGGGTAGGGTCTATGGCTACACCTTC | CSVNEGRVYGYTF
- | TRBJ2-3 | - | TRBV15 | TGTGCCACCAGCAGAGTGGCAGCTACTACCACAGATACGCAGTATTTT | CATSRVAATTTDTQYF
few | TRBJ2-5 | TRBD2 | TRBV6-5 | TGTGCCAGCAGTTATCTAGCGGGGGGCAAAGAGACCCAGTACTTC | CASSYLAGGKETQYF
- | TRBJ1-5 | TRBD1 | TRBV19 | TGTGCCAGTAGTATTCGGACAGGAGTTGATCAGCCCCAGCATTTT | CASSIRTGVDQPQHF